This T cell receptor (beta chain) stems from a study of shared clonotypes between healthy human individuals. This CDR3 has 16 amino acids. With V trimmed by 7 bases and J by 2 bases, 10 bases remained unmatched. Germline V gene data show CDR1 as SGHAT and CDR2 as FQNNGV. Sequencing used immunoSEQ multiplex PCR; TCRdb keeps in-frame clones, though not all of them. The sample lists 490,000 or so clones, 65% to 80% occurring once. The rearrangement joins TRBV11-2 to TRBJ1-4, with 7 nucleotides matching TRBD1. The source is a woman in her 40s in good health. Some clones in this sample may be carry-over from other donors' samples. The sample was PBMCs. The CDR3 sequence is CASTPGRGRTNEKLFF. The CDR3 DNA sequence: TGTGCCAGCACCCCTGGGAGGGGGCGGACTAATGAAAAACTGTTTTTT.